The 11 T cell receptor beta chains below all came from one sample that was sequenced in a study of beta chain features in type 1 diabetes. Expressed TCRB transcripts were sequenced, since all the RNA that had been isolated was reverse transcribed. Clones were read by immunoSEQ multiplex PCR, and TCRdb kept only the in-frame ones, dropping some. The table shows around 430,000 clones, with about 30% occurring only once. Material for sequencing was naive CD4+ T cells from blood. The source of these receptors is a man aged 18 to 35 in good health.

This clone was recorded a few times. This rearrangement joins TRBV20-1 to TRBJ2-7; no definite D call. CDR1 is DFQATT, CDR2 SNEGSKA, per germline (reference sequence). Trimming took off 5 bases at V and 0 bases at J, with 5 bases between the two ends. CDR3 size: 11 residues. CDR3 sequence: CSAFPSYEQYF. Here the CDR3 DNA reads TGCAGTGCTTTTCCCTCCTACGAGCAGTACTTC.

The chain joins TRBV28 to TRBJ2-5; no clear D gene. The germline CDR1 and CDR2 sequences are MDHEN and SYDVKM. The CDR3 has 14 amino acids. V lost 3 bases, J lost 4 bases, and 12 bases lay in between. The CDR3, as DNA: TGTGCCAGCAGTTTCCCTCGGACCGGAGAGACCCAGTACTTC. This sequence encodes CASSFPRTGETQYF.

In DNA, the CDR3 is TGTGCCAGCACCCTAACCTTCACCGGGGAGCTGTTTTTT. Amino acid sequence: CASTLTFTGELFF. J is TRBJ2-2 and V is TRBV7-2, with D unclear. The CDR3 has 13 amino acids. Germline-derived CDR1 and CDR2 are SGHTA and FQGNSA. V lost 7 bases to trimming and J lost 4 bases, with 10 bases between them.

This clone was detected only a few times. The chain couples TRBV29-1 to TRBJ2-1; possibly TRBD1 for D (6 bases). The germline CDR1 and CDR2 sequences are SQVTM and ANQGSEA. V was clipped by 0 bases and J by 10 bases, with 10 bases between them. The CDR3 is 12 residues long. CDR3 bases: TGCAGCGTTGAAGAGGGCAGGGGAGAGCAGTTCTTC. Protein: CSVEEGRGEQFF.

J is TRBJ2-4 and V is TRBV7-2, with 12 bases aligning to TRBD2. CDR1 is SGHTA, CDR2 FQGNSA, per germline. Trimming removed 4 bases from V and 9 bases from J; junction bases left unmatched: 7. This CDR3 is built from 15 residues. The CDR3 DNA is TGTGCCAGCAGCTATCGGACTAGCGGGGCTGTCATTCAGTACTTC. It specifies CASSYRTSGAVIQYF.

V usage is TRBV12-5 and J usage is TRBJ2-5; D might be TRBD1 (6 bases). CDR1 and CDR2 (germline): LGHNT, FRNRAP. Trimming shortened V by 6 bases and J by 0 bases, and 11 bases separated the two germline ends. The CDR3 spans 14 residues. The CDR3 nucleotides are TGTGCTAGTGGCTCAGGACAGAACCAAGAGACCCAGTACTTC. Protein sequence: CASGSGQNQETQYF.

As regards this clone: Other DNA sequences in the sample encode the same CDR3. The CDR3 reads CSVVGVQETQYF. The CDR3 coding sequence is TGCAGCGTTGTTGGTGTCCAAGAGACCCAGTACTTC. The rearrangement links TRBV29-1 to TRBJ2-5, with D hard to call. CDR3 size: 12 residues. The germline V gene has CDR1 SQVTM and CDR2 ANQGSEA. V was clipped by 4 bases and J by 1 base, with 7 bases between them.

The rearrangement links TRBV4-1 to TRBJ2-5, with 8 bases aligning to TRBD2. The CDR3 consists of 17 residues. Losses at the gene ends were 4 bases for V and 4 bases for J; bases not matched to a gene: 14. Germline CDR1 reads MGHRA; CDR2 reads YSYEKL. CDR3 sequence reads: CASSRDGPGGLAETQYF. The CDR3 bases are TGCGCCAGCAGCCGAGACGGTCCCGGAGGACTAGCAGAGACCCAGTACTTC.

The chain carries TRBV30 and TRBJ1-5; a weak D match, TRBD1 (5 bases). CDR1 GTSNPN and CDR2 SVGIG come from the germline V gene (reference sequence). The CDR3 is 13 residues long. The V gene lost 2 bases and the J gene lost 5 bases, with 10 bases spanning the gap. The CDR3 nucleotides read TGTGCCTGGAGTATTCCGGGGGATCAGCCCCAGCATTTT. It codes for CAWSIPGDQPQHF.

Note on this clone: This sample includes further DNA sequences coding for the same CDR3. The chain combines TRBV13 with TRBJ2-7; D is uncertain. The CDR3 runs 13 residues. V gave up 2 bases and J gave up 0 bases, with 5 bases separating them. The germline CDR1 and CDR2 sequences are PRHDT and FYEKMQ (reference sequence). CDR3 residues: CASSLRTSYEQYF. The CDR3 DNA reads as TGTGCCAGCAGCTTACGGACCTCCTACGAGCAGTACTTC.

On this clone itself: This sample also contains other DNA sequences that code for the same CDR3. The chain uses TRBV30 and TRBJ1-5; perhaps TRBD1 as D (5 bases). The germline V gene has CDR1 GTSNPN and CDR2 SVGIG (reference sequence). The CDR3 contains 14 residues. Trimming took 1 base from V and 0 from J, leaving 7 bases between them. CDR3 in amino acids: CAWSAGGSNQPQHF. In nucleotides, the CDR3 is TGTGCCTGGAGTGCTGGGGGTAGCAATCAGCCCCAGCATTTT.